This T cell receptor (beta chain) was obtained from a study of molecular identifiers for immune sequencing clone quantification. This CDR3 is built from 16 residues. Trimming cost V 0 bases and J 1 base, with 12 bases left between them. Germline V gene lookup returns CDR1 LGHNA and CDR2 YSLEER. This clonotype was seen many times. Its antigen is not identified. Libraries of bulk TCR were made by previously described methods (with listed TCR primers). TCRdb independently ran MiXCR on the PCR reads; one entry per CDR3 protein. The repertoire has about 640,000 distinct CDR3 sequences, just under 20% of them found once; the top ten carry around 0.86%. Input for naive CD8 libraries was about 19,000 to 1,100,000 sorted cells; the RNA fraction used was 10%, 30% or 50%. Naive CD8 T cells were picked out by sorting for CD8+CD4-CCR7+CD45RA+. General study points: Barcode-sharing identical TCR molecules could underestimate highly expanded clone sizes.

The chain couples TRBV4-3 to TRBJ1-1; D is possibly TRBD1 (6 bases). The clonotype originates from a human donor in good health. Some libraries in this study had Jurkat cell RNA spiked in. The sequenced material came from naive CD8+ T cells from blood, with Jurkat cell RNA spiked in. Subset meaning: FACS-sorted CD8+CD4-CCR7+CD45RA+ naive T cells. The CDR3 region is CASSQDRTAQNTEAFF. The CDR3 nucleotides read TGCGCCAGCAGCCAAGATCGGACAGCTCAGAACACTGAAGCTTTCTTT.